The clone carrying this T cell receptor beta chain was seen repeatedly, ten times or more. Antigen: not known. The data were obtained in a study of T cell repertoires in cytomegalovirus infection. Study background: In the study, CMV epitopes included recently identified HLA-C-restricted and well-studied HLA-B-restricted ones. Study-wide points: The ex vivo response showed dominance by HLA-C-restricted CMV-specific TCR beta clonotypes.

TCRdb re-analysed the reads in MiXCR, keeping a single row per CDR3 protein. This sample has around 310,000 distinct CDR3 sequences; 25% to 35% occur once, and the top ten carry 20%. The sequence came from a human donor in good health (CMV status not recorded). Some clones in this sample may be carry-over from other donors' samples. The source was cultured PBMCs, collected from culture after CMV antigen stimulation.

The CDR3 protein is CASRVAGGFLPYEQYF. The DNA for the CDR3 is TGTGCCAGCCGGGTAGCGGGAGGATTTCTACCCTACGAGCAGTACTTC. V gene TRBV5-5 combines with J gene TRBJ2-7, with 10 bases aligning to TRBD2. The CDR3 spans 16 residues. Germline lookup yields CDR1 SGHKS and CDR2 YYEKEE (reference sequence). V shed 7 bases and J 2 bases; nucleotides not matched to a gene: 12.